This T cell receptor beta chain was obtained from a study of CD8+CD57+ T cells in acquired aplastic anemia. On this clonotype itself: One junction end disagrees with the germline gene, perhaps due to a read error.

The CDR3 length is 15 residues. Germline V gene sequence: CDR1 LNHDA, CDR2 SQIVND (reference sequence). Using genomic DNA as the template, TCR beta VDJ and CDR3 profiling was carried out. TCRdb re-analysed the reads in MiXCR, keeping a single row per CDR3 protein. The sample records some 130,000 distinct CDR3 sequences, around two fifths being singletons. J is TRBJ1-1 and V is TRBV19; D gene uncertain. This sequence originates from a human donor in good health, serving as a control. Specimen: sorted CD4+, CD8+, or CD8+CD57+ T cells (not recorded which) from PBMCs. The DNA for the CDR3 is TGCGCCAGCAGCCAAGTTGTGACCCCGAACACTGAAGCTTTCTTT. Protein: CASSQVVTPNTEAFF.